Each of the 23 T cell receptor beta chains below was sequenced from the same sample in a study of blood T cell repertoires in COVID-19 (dated by TCRdb to the early 2020s). Library construction relied on the immunoSEQ multiplex PCR assay. Not all clones reach the TCRdb copy of this immuneACCESS table, which keeps in-frame sequences only. Checked studies attribute under half of the gap to unresolved V genes and leave the rest unexplained. A total of about 410,000 clones appear in this sample, around 91% of them only once. Around 1.5% of the sample rests with the top ten. The sequenced sample was peripheral blood. These receptors came from a woman between 35 and 50 years old with COVID-19, enrolled during active disease.

V and J are TRBV4-1 and TRBJ1-1, with TRBD1 identical over 9 bases. With V trimmed by 2 bases and J by 8 bases, 12 bases remained unmatched. Germline loops: CDR1 MGHRA, CDR2 YSYEKL. This CDR3 comprises 16 residues. The CDR3 DNA follows: TGCGCCAGCAGCCAACCCCTCGGGACAGGGAGGGGCGAAGCTTTCTTT. Amino acid sequence: CASSQPLGTGRGEAFF.

The chain couples TRBV15 to TRBJ2-3; D is perhaps TRBD2 (5 bases). Trimming pared 1 base from V and 3 bases from J, leaving 8 bases between. The CDR3 covers 14 residues. In germline, CDR1 is LNHNV, CDR2 YYDKDF (reference sequence). CDR3 DNA: TGTGCCACCAGCAGAGGTAGAGGGACAGATACGCAGTATTTT. Protein sequence: CATSRGRGTDTQYF.

The chain joins TRBV30 to TRBJ2-5, with 9 nucleotides matching TRBD2. The ends lost 1 base at V and 7 bases at J; junction bases unmatched: 7. CDR3 length: 14 residues. Germline lookup yields CDR1 GTSNPN and CDR2 SVGIG (reference sequence). The DNA for the CDR3 is TGTGCCTGGAGTGAGGCGGGACTAGCAGGGACCCAGTACTTC. Protein: CAWSEAGLAGTQYF.

The J gene is TRBJ1-1, the V gene TRBV6-5, with D unresolved. This CDR3 spans 11 amino acids. Germline CDR1 is MNHEY and CDR2 is SVGAGI. Trimming removed 1 base at V and 7 bases at J, with 4 bases between. The CDR3 DNA reads TGTGCCAGCAGTTACTACGGTGAAGCTTTCTTT. It is translated as CASSYYGEAFF.

A single count supports this clone. This chain connects TRBV28 to TRBJ1-1; D possibly corresponds to TRBD1 (6 bases). Germline V gene sequence: CDR1 MDHEN, CDR2 SYDVKM. The ends were cut back, 6 bases at V and 3 bases at J, with 14 bases in the middle. The CDR3 runs to 14 residues. The CDR3 region is CASSTGGGYTEAFF. The CDR3 nucleotides are TGTGCCAGCAGCACGGGAGGGGGGTACACTGAAGCTTTCTTT.

V is TRBV28 and J is TRBJ1-3; maybe TRBD1 (6 bases). The CDR3 is 15 residues long. Germline assignment: CDR1 MDHEN and CDR2 SYDVKM. V was clipped by 4 bases and J by 4 bases, with 14 bases between them. As DNA, the CDR3 is TGTGCCAGCAGTTCTCGACAGGCCTGGGGAAACACCATATATTTT. This translates into CASSSRQAWGNTIYF. Looking up the rest from reference TRBV28 and TRBJ1-3 gives the full variable domain: DVKVTQSSRYLVKRTGEKVFLECVQDMDHENMFWYRQDPGLGLRLIYFSYDVKMKEKGDIPEGYSVSREKKERFSLILESASTNQTSMYLCASSSRQAWGNTIYFGEGSWLTVV.

The V and J genes are TRBV6-5 and TRBJ1-1; D call uncertain. V lost 5 bases and J lost 6, with 19 bases in between. The CDR3 runs to 15 residues. CDR1 is MNHEY and CDR2 is SVGAGI in the germline V gene. The chain's CDR3 is CASSRSGGREAEAFF. The CDR3 DNA reads as TGTGCCAGCAGTAGGAGTGGTGGGAGGGAGGCTGAAGCTTTCTTT.

V is TRBV19 and J is TRBJ1-6, with D uncertain. V was shortened by 5 bases and J by 8 bases, with 10 bases between the two germline ends. The CDR3 has 13 amino acids. Germline assignment: CDR1 LNHDA and CDR2 SQIVND (reference sequence). The DNA for the CDR3 is TGTGCCAGTAGTCTGGCCAATTATTCACCCCTCCACTTT. Translating gives CASSLANYSPLHF.

Only one count was recorded for this clone. J is TRBJ1-1 and V is TRBV7-2; TRBD1 aligns across 9 bases. The CDR3 consists of 17 residues. Per germline, CDR1 SGHTA and CDR2 FQGNSA. The trim removed 0 bases at V and 6 bases at J, leaving 11 bases unmatched. CDR3 loop: CASSLAGGQGRSPEAFF. In nucleotides, the CDR3 is TGTGCCAGCAGCTTAGCAGGGGGACAGGGTAGGAGCCCTGAAGCTTTCTTT.

This chain links TRBV6-2 or TRBV6-3 with TRBJ1-6; no clear D gene. Trimming took 5 bases from V and 13 from J, leaving 18 bases between them. The CDR3 loop spans 14 amino acids. CDR1 is MNHEY, CDR2 SVGEGT, per germline. CDR3 DNA: TGTGCCAGCAGTGATCGGACGGGGAGTGAGCCCCTCCACTTT. Translated: CASSDRTGSEPLHF.

The genes are TRBV7-2 and TRBJ1-5; the match to TRBD1 covers 10 bases. Germline V gene data show CDR1 as SGHTA and CDR2 as FQGNSA. The CDR3 is made up of 14 amino acids. The J segment lost 6 bases and the V segment lost 6 bases, leaving 5 bases of the junction unmatched. CDR3 bases: TGTGCCAGCAGTCGACAGGGGGCAGGTCAGCCCCAGCATTTT. It codes for CASSRQGAGQPQHF.

The chain joins TRBV7-8 to TRBJ2-7; 10 bases fit TRBD1. Germline loops: CDR1 SGHVS, CDR2 FQNEAQ. J gave up 6 bases and V 5 bases, and 10 bases lay outside the gene matches. The CDR3 length is 15 residues. The CDR3 DNA is TGTGCCAGCAGCCCAAGACAGGGGGCTTGGGTCGAGCAGTACTTC. Amino acid sequence: CASSPRQGAWVEQYF.

The V call is TRBV27, the J call TRBJ2-2, with 9 positions matching TRBD1. With V trimmed by 5 bases and J by 7 bases, 11 bases remained unmatched. Per the germline V gene, CDR1 is MNHEY and CDR2 is SMNVEV (reference sequence). The CDR3 covers 16 residues. The CDR3 DNA reads as TGTGCCAGCAGTCAACCGGGGACAGGGAAAATCGGGGAGCTGTTTTTT. Protein: CASSQPGTGKIGELFF.

There are a few counts of this clone. The rearrangement uses TRBV5-6 and TRBJ1-2; 8 bases line up with TRBD1. Germline loops: CDR1 SGHDT, CDR2 YYEEEE. The V gene end was trimmed by 4 bases and the J gene end by 0 bases; junction bases not matched to a gene: 8. The CDR3 covers 16 residues. CDR3 DNA: TGTGCCAGCAGCATCCTTCAGGGGGCAGCTAACTATGGCTACACCTTC. It encodes CASSILQGAANYGYTF.

This clone was seen a few times. The chain uses TRBV12-3 or TRBV12-4 and TRBJ1-4; no definite D call. This CDR3 contains 13 residues. With 3 bases removed from V and 7 bases from J, the gap between germline ends came to 9 bases. CDR3 region: CASSLIEGEKLFF. The CDR3 coding sequence is TGTGCCAGCAGTTTGATAGAGGGTGAAAAACTGTTTTTT.

This sequence joins TRBV5-1 and TRBJ1-4; D gene uncertain. The CDR3 contains 14 residues. The germline V and J ends were trimmed by 0 bases and 1 base, with 4 bases remaining between them. Germline V gene sequence: CDR1 SGHRS, CDR2 YFSETQ. The CDR3 DNA reads TGCGCCAGCAGCTTGGCACAAACTAATGAAAAACTGTTTTTT. This sequence encodes CASSLAQTNEKLFF.

This rearrangement joins TRBV27 to TRBJ2-3, with 7 bases identical to TRBD2. The CDR3 loop spans 16 amino acids. Unmatched junction bases numbered 4, after V lost 1 base and J lost 0 bases. CDR1 is MNHEY and CDR2 is SMNVEV in the germline V gene (reference sequence). Written as DNA, the CDR3 is TGTGCCAGCAGTTTATATTGGCGGGAGAGCACAGATACGCAGTATTTT. Encoded protein: CASSLYWRESTDTQYF.

V usage is TRBV30 and J usage is TRBJ2-7; 7 bases map to TRBD1. CDR1 is GTSNPN, CDR2 SVGIG, per germline (reference sequence). V dropped 4 bases and J dropped 3; count of bases not matched to a gene: 12. The CDR3 extends over 15 amino acids. The CDR3: CAWTRVGTENYEQYF. Here the CDR3 DNA reads TGTGCCTGGACCAGGGTGGGGACAGAAAACTACGAGCAGTACTTC.

As to this clone: This sample also contains other DNA sequences that code for the same CDR3. The V and J genes are TRBV4-1 and TRBJ1-1, with D perhaps TRBD1 (6 bases). The CDR3 covers 15 residues. Germline loops: CDR1 MGHRA, CDR2 YSYEKL. Between the trimmed V and J ends, which lost 0 bases and 5 bases, there was a span of 13 bases. CDR3 sequence reads: CASSQDRGQGTEAFF. CDR3 DNA: TGCGCCAGCAGCCAAGATAGGGGACAAGGGACTGAAGCTTTCTTT.

The chain couples TRBV5-5 to TRBJ1-2; D is possibly TRBD1 (6 bases). The V and J ends lost 0 bases and 3 bases respectively, with 18 bases between them. CDR1 and CDR2 from the germline V gene are SGHKS and YYEKEE (reference sequence). CDR3 length: 17 residues. The CDR3 DNA sequence: TGTGCCAGCAGCTTGGAGGGGGGGAACTATTACTACTATGGCTACACCTTC. Translated, it gives CASSLEGGNYYYYGYTF. The complete variable domain, with remaining parts taken from reference TRBV5-5 and TRBJ1-2, reads DAGVTQSPTHLIKTRGQQVTLRCSPISGHKSVSWYQQVLGQGPQFIFQYYEKEERGRGNFPDRFSARQFPNYSSELNVNALLLGDSALYLCASSLEGGNYYYYGYTFGSGTRLTVV.

V usage is TRBV6-5 and J usage is TRBJ1-4; 10 bases align to TRBD1. This CDR3 contains 16 residues. V lost 2 bases to trimming and J lost 5 bases; unmatched junction nucleotides: 5. Germline assignment: CDR1 MNHEY and CDR2 SVGAGI. The CDR3 spells CASSYKGTGANEKLFF. CDR3 in DNA: TGTGCCAGCAGTTACAAAGGGACAGGGGCAAATGAAAAACTGTTTTTT.

The chain combines TRBV27 with TRBJ2-1; tentative D call: TRBD1 (6 bases). In germline, CDR1 is MNHEY, CDR2 SMNVEV (reference sequence). With 3 bases removed from V and 3 bases from J, the gap between germline ends came to 12 bases. The CDR3 extends over 15 amino acids. The CDR3, as DNA: TGTGCCAGCAGTTTCAGGGGTTGGGACTACAATGAGCAGTTCTTC. Translating gives CASSFRGWDYNEQFF.

In its sample, this clone was seen a few times. The J gene is TRBJ1-1, the V gene TRBV7-9, with 9 bases lining up with TRBD1. The trim removed 7 bases at V and 1 base at J, leaving 7 bases unmatched. The germline V gene encodes CDR1 SEHNR and CDR2 FQNEAQ (reference sequence). The CDR3 runs 15 residues. In DNA, the CDR3 is TGTGCCAGCAAGGCAGGACAGGGGCCGAACACTGAAGCTTTCTTT. Encoded protein: CASKAGQGPNTEAFF.